The next 3 T cell receptor beta chains were all read from a single sample in a study of T cells in women clearing cervical HPV infection. The protocol was immunoSEQ multiplex PCR, while the TCRdb copy is restricted to in-frame clones and leaves out a portion. Its table lists roughly 20,000 clones. The source material was blood buffy coat. These TCRs come from a woman aged 18-70 years with a cervical HPV16 infection that either progressed to CIN3+ or cleared (not recorded which).

Note on this clone: One end of the junction varies from germline; a read error may be responsible. CDR3 residues: CANSYRSASSGNTIYF. The sequenced part of the CDR3 DNA is TGTGCCAACAGTTACCGGTCAGCGAGCTCTGGAAACACC. This sequence joins TRBV6-2 or TRBV6-3 and TRBJ1-3; D uncertain. Read data end 3 residues before the CDR3 end; the end is taken from the germline J gene. CDR3 length equals 16 residues. The V gene's germline CDR1 is MNHEY and CDR2 SVGEGT.

Turning to this clone: One end of the junction does not line up with germline, which may come from a read error. CDR3 bases read: TGTGCTAGCAGCGCAATTAACCGGGACAGTGGAGCTGAA. Amino acids: CASSAINRDSGAE. The full CDR3 reads CASSAINRDSGAEAFF. The V gene is TRBV7-7, the J gene TRBJ1-1; 7 bases align to TRBD1. The read finishes 3 residues shy of the CDR3 end, and the germline J gene is used to complete it. Germline CDR1 is SSHAT and CDR2 is FNYEAQ (reference sequence). This CDR3 has 16 amino acids.

Notes on this clone: The observed sequence ends 3 residues before the CDR3 terminus, with the missing tail filled in from the germline J gene. J is TRBJ2-3 and V is TRBV29-1; possibly TRBD1 for D (6 bases). Germline CDR1 and CDR2: SQVTM and ANQGSEA. The CDR3 contains 12 residues. V shed 6 bases and J shed 4 bases, with 11 bases lying between them. The CDR3 sequence is CSVLQGPDTQYF. The CDR3 DNA, read in part, is TGCAGCGTCCTACAGGGACCAGATACG.